Listed below are T cell receptor beta chains from one sample, sequenced in a study of blood T cell repertoires in COVID-19. The assay was immunoSEQ multiplex PCR, and TCRdb's table has in-frame clones only and misses some. This sample yields around 200,000 clones, of which approximately 86% are seen a single time; roughly 0.69% belongs to the top ten. Source material: peripheral blood. The receptors shown here come from a man in his forties or fifties with acute or convalescent COVID-19. Each CDR3 is given with its conserved first and last residue. D genes are given only for firm matches. Rows give clone size only sometimes, using once, few, many, or a class for an expanded clone.

abundance: few
v_gene: TRBV11-2
d_gene: .
j_gene: TRBJ1-3
CDR3nt: TGTGCCAGCAGCTTAGGAGGCAAACCGGGGTTGGCCGGAAACACCATATATTTT
CDR3aa: CASSLGGKPGLAGNTIYF

abundance: .
v_gene: TRBV6-5
d_gene: .
j_gene: TRBJ2-7
CDR3nt: TGTGCCAGCAGTTACGAAACAGGACACAACTACGAGCAGTACTTC
CDR3aa: CASSYETGHNYEQYF

abundance: .
v_gene: TRBV28
d_gene: TRBD1
j_gene: TRBJ2-7
CDR3nt: TGTGCCAGCAGTCGGACAGGGGGCTACGAGCAGTACTTC
CDR3aa: CASSRTGGYEQYF

abundance: .
v_gene: TRBV6-5
d_gene: TRBD1
j_gene: TRBJ1-6
CDR3nt: TGTGCCAGCCTTACAGGGGAGACCTATAATTCACCCCTCCACTTT
CDR3aa: CASLTGETYNSPLHF

abundance: .
v_gene: TRBV9
d_gene: TRBD2
j_gene: TRBJ2-1
CDR3nt: TGTGCCAGCAGCCCCTTAGGCGGGAGAACCTACAATGAGCAGTTCTTC
CDR3aa: CASSPLGGRTYNEQFF

abundance: .
v_gene: TRBV19
d_gene: .
j_gene: TRBJ2-7
CDR3nt: TGTGCCAGTAGTGGGAGACAAGGGCCCCCCGAGCAGTACTTC
CDR3aa: CASSGRQGPPEQYF

abundance: .
v_gene: TRBV5-1
d_gene: TRBD2
j_gene: TRBJ2-2
CDR3nt: TGCGCCAGCGGGGTAGCGGGGGCGAACACCGGGGAGCTGTTTTTT
CDR3aa: CASGVAGANTGELFF

abundance: .
v_gene: TRBV28
d_gene: .
j_gene: TRBJ2-2
CDR3nt: TGTGCCAGCAATGGTCGGACCGGGGAGCTGTTTTTT
CDR3aa: CASNGRTGELFF

abundance: .
v_gene: TRBV6-4
d_gene: TRBD1
j_gene: TRBJ2-7
CDR3nt: TGTGCCAGCGGGGACAGGATCTACGAGCAGTACTTC
CDR3aa: CASGDRIYEQYF

abundance: .
v_gene: TRBV7-2
d_gene: .
j_gene: TRBJ1-3
CDR3nt: TGTGCCAGCAGCTTTACAGTGGGCTCTGGAAACACCATATATTTT
CDR3aa: CASSFTVGSGNTIYF

abundance: .
v_gene: TRBV10-1
d_gene: .
j_gene: TRBJ2-5
CDR3nt: TGCGCCAGCAGCCCCGGGGGACAGAAGACCCAGTACTTC
CDR3aa: CASSPGGQKTQYF

abundance: .
v_gene: TRBV27
d_gene: .
j_gene: TRBJ2-1
CDR3nt: TGTGCCAGCAGTTTTTTTCCACAAAACAATGAGCAGTTCTTC
CDR3aa: CASSFFPQNNEQFF

abundance: once
v_gene: TRBV11-1
d_gene: .
j_gene: TRBJ1-1
CDR3nt: TGTGCCAGCAGCTTAGGATACGGACACATGAACACTGAAGCTTTCTTT
CDR3aa: CASSLGYGHMNTEAFF

abundance: .
v_gene: TRBV27
d_gene: TRBD2
j_gene: TRBJ2-5
CDR3nt: TGTGCCAGCAGTTTCCGACTAGCGGGAGGTCGGGAGACCCAGTACTTC
CDR3aa: CASSFRLAGGRETQYF

abundance: .
v_gene: TRBV7-9
d_gene: .
j_gene: TRBJ2-7
CDR3nt: TGTGCCAGCAGCTTACGGGGTGGGTCAGAGGGGGATTCCTACGAGCAGTACTTC
CDR3aa: CASSLRGGSEGDSYEQYF

abundance: .
v_gene: TRBV5-5
d_gene: .
j_gene: TRBJ1-1
CDR3nt: TGTGCCAGCAGCTTGGCCACGTTACAGAACACTGAAGCTTTCTTT
CDR3aa: CASSLATLQNTEAFF

abundance: .
v_gene: TRBV5-1
d_gene: .
j_gene: TRBJ2-2
CDR3nt: TGCGCCAGCAGCTCGCGAGGCCTTGGAATCGACACCGGGGAGCTGTTTTTT
CDR3aa: CASSSRGLGIDTGELFF

abundance: .
v_gene: TRBV7-9
d_gene: TRBD1
j_gene: TRBJ1-1
CDR3nt: TGTGCCAGCAGCTTAACGGGACAGGGGGCGCTCACTGAAGCTTTCTTT
CDR3aa: CASSLTGQGALTEAFF

abundance: .
v_gene: TRBV24-1
d_gene: TRBD2
j_gene: TRBJ2-1
CDR3nt: TGTGCCACCAGTGGGACTAGCGGAGGGGATGAGCAGTTCTTC
CDR3aa: CATSGTSGGDEQFF

abundance: .
v_gene: TRBV14
d_gene: TRBD1
j_gene: TRBJ1-2
CDR3nt: TGTGCCAGCAGCCCGGGACAGAGCGTATACTATGGCTACACCTTC
CDR3aa: CASSPGQSVYYGYTF

abundance: .
v_gene: TRBV4-2
d_gene: TRBD2
j_gene: TRBJ2-1
CDR3nt: TGTGCCAGCAGCCAAGAGCGCGGGAGGGCCCCCAACGAGCAGTTCTTC
CDR3aa: CASSQERGRAPNEQFF

abundance: .
v_gene: TRBV3-1/TRBV3-2
d_gene: .
j_gene: TRBJ1-3
CDR3nt: TGTGCCAGCAGCCAAGTTAGCCAGAGCTCTGGAAACACCATATATTTT
CDR3aa: CASSQVSQSSGNTIYF

abundance: few
v_gene: TRBV29-1
d_gene: TRBD1
j_gene: TRBJ1-2
CDR3nt: TGCAGCGTTGAAGAGACAGGGGCCAACTATGGCTACACCTTC
CDR3aa: CSVEETGANYGYTF

abundance: .
v_gene: TRBV9
d_gene: .
j_gene: TRBJ1-1
CDR3nt: TGTGCCAGCTCGAAACCCGGGACTCTGAACACTGAAGCTTTCTTT
CDR3aa: CASSKPGTLNTEAFF

abundance: .
v_gene: TRBV24-1
d_gene: TRBD1
j_gene: TRBJ2-5
CDR3nt: TGTGCCACCAGTGATTTTAAGGCAGGGGGCCGGGAAGAGACCCAGTACTTC
CDR3aa: CATSDFKAGGREETQYF

abundance: .
v_gene: TRBV11-2
d_gene: TRBD1
j_gene: TRBJ2-6
CDR3nt: TGTGCCAGCAGCCTTGGGACAGGCTTAGGGTCTGGGGCCAACGTCCTGACTTTC
CDR3aa: CASSLGTGLGSGANVLTF

abundance: .
v_gene: TRBV29-1
d_gene: TRBD1
j_gene: TRBJ2-7
CDR3nt: TGCAGCACCGGGACAGACGAAGGTTACGAGCAGTACTTC
CDR3aa: CSTGTDEGYEQYF

abundance: .
v_gene: TRBV28
d_gene: .
j_gene: TRBJ1-2
CDR3nt: TGTGCCAGCAGTTTAACGGGGTATGGCTACACCTTC
CDR3aa: CASSLTGYGYTF